The entry that follows covers one T cell receptor beta chain sequence. Its target is unknown. The study ran its PCR with 60 Vbeta and 13 Jbeta primers. The table came from immunoSEQ multiplex PCR; TCRdb's copy has only in-frame clones and leaves some out. The table has approximately 120,000 clones, around 67% seen once. The CDR3 length is 17 residues. With 1 base clipped from V and 5 bases from J, the junction kept 10 bases outside the gene matches. The germline CDR1 and CDR2 sequences are SGHAT and FQNNGV. This record comes from a study of cytomegalovirus exposure and HLA in healthy donors. Study information: Early released data had tens of millions of unique TCRs, all coming from HLA-typed donors.

Broader study findings: Reportedly, HLA-A and HLA-B alleles of most subjects were accurately predicted from TCR beta. Later on, an analysis showed TCR association rates differing by HLA locus, with DRB1 the most and HLA-C the fewest. Later genetic work tied a missense DCLRE1C variant to beta-chain V and J trimming.

The chain links TRBV11-2 to TRBJ2-5, with TRBD2 matching over 10 bases. This TCR came from a man aged 55 to 70 in good health and CMV-seropositive. The sample was PBMCs. CDR3 coding DNA: TGTGCCAGCAGCTTAGGAGAGACTAGCGGGTATGGGGAGACCCAGTACTTC. Residues: CASSLGETSGYGETQYF.